Following are 16 T cell receptor beta chains from one sample sequenced in a study of shared clonotypes between healthy human individuals. Only in-frame clones appear in the TCRdb table, and some are missing; sequencing was by immunoSEQ multiplex PCR. The sample has approximately 500,000 clones, about 84% seen once. The sample was PBMCs. The receptors stem from a middle-aged woman in good health. Some clones in this sample may be carry-over from other donors' samples.

The gene calls are TRBV5-1 and TRBJ2-7; 9 positions agree with TRBD1. Germline CDR1 is SGHRS and CDR2 is YFSETQ. This CDR3 contains 13 residues. Germline trimming cut 4 bases from V and 3 bases from J; bases unmatched to any gene: 2. This CDR3 is CASSRDRDYEQYF. The CDR3 bases are TGCGCCAGCAGCCGGGACAGGGACTACGAGCAGTACTTC.

The chain links TRBV29-1 to TRBJ2-4, with 9 nucleotides matching TRBD1. Looked up from germline, CDR1 is SQVTM and CDR2 is ANQGSEA. The trim removed 3 bases at V and 7 bases at J, leaving 4 bases unmatched. This CDR3 is 13 amino acids long. The CDR3 DNA reads TGCAGCGTTGACTCAGGGACAGGGAACATTCAGTACTTC. Its translation is CSVDSGTGNIQYF. The full variable domain, rest sourced from reference TRBV29-1 and TRBJ2-4, is SAVISQKPSRDICQRGTSLTIQCQVDSQVTMMFWYRQQPGQSLTLIATANQGSEATYESGFVIDKFPISRPNLTFSTLTVSNMSPEDSSIYLCSVDSGTGNIQYFGAGTRLSVL.

This clone was observed a handful of times. Since a far larger clone is one base different, this is likely a read error. Lacking the conserved final phenylalanine or tryptophan, this CDR3 likely reflects a read error. The chain couples TRBV11-2 to TRBJ2-7; D may be TRBD2 (6 bases). This CDR3 is 14 amino acids long. Germline V gene sequence: CDR1 SGHAT, CDR2 FQNNGV. Between the trimmed V and J ends, which lost 6 bases and 7 bases, there was a span of 19 bases. The CDR3 here is CASSHGLRGEEQYL. CDR3 DNA: TGTGCCAGCAGTCACGGACTACGTGGTGAGGAGCAGTACCTC.

This chain joins TRBV20-1 and TRBJ1-2, with D hard to call. The V end lost 6 bases, the J end lost 8 bases, and 13 bases lay between the germline ends. CDR1 is DFQATT, CDR2 SNEGSKA, per germline (reference sequence). The CDR3 sequence is 11 residues long. In DNA form, the CDR3 reads TGCAGTGCGGGTCCATTACCCGGCTACACCTTC. Protein product: CSAGPLPGYTF.

The gene calls are TRBV7-8 and TRBJ2-3, with D perhaps TRBD1 (6 bases). The germline V gene has CDR1 SGHVS and CDR2 FQNEAQ. This CDR3 contains 13 residues. Deletions cut 5 bases from V and 9 bases from J, with 15 bases between. The CDR3 spells CASSLRQVETQYF. The CDR3 DNA follows: TGTGCCAGCAGCCTCCGACAGGTAGAGACGCAGTATTTT. Combining the CDR3 with reference TRBV7-8 and TRBJ2-3 gives the whole variable domain GAGVSQSPRYKVAKRGQDVALRCDPISGHVSLFWYQQALGQGPEFLTYFQNEAQLDKSGLPSDRFFAERPEGSVSTLKIQRTQQEDSAVYLCASSLRQVETQYFGPGTRLTVL.

The chain has TRBV5-1 and TRBJ2-1; weak D call: TRBD2 (6 bases). Germline values: CDR1 SGHRS, CDR2 YFSETQ. Trimming stripped 0 bases from V and 0 bases from J, with 13 bases between. This CDR3 spans 17 amino acids. CDR3: CASSLAGAGSSYNEQFF. For the CDR3, the DNA is TGCGCCAGCAGCTTGGCCGGCGCGGGGAGCTCCTACAATGAGCAGTTCTTC.

With regard to this clone: A far larger clone is a single base away, which makes a read error likely. The chain uses TRBV11-2 and TRBJ1-1, with D unresolved. This CDR3 region has 14 residues. Deletions cut 1 base from V and 4 bases from J, with 10 bases between. Germline loops: CDR1 SGHAT, CDR2 FQNNGV. CDR3 region: CASSLGWSGTEAFF. DNA of the CDR3: TGTGCCAGCAGCTTAGGGTGGAGCGGCACTGAAGCTTTCTTT.

A remark on this clone: This is likely an artifact of a read error, given a far larger clone one base away. At the DNA level, this CDR3 is encoded by other sequences in the same sample as well. This sequence joins TRBV5-4 and TRBJ2-2; no firm D call. The germline V and J ends were trimmed by 0 bases and 1 base, with 4 bases remaining between them. The CDR3 spans 14 residues. Germline V gene sequence: CDR1 SGHNT, CDR2 YYREEE (reference sequence). The chain's CDR3 is CASSLGGNTGELFF. CDR3 in DNA: TGTGCCAGCAGCTTGGGGGGGAACACCGGGGAGCTGTTTTTT.

In its sample, this clone was seen a few times. This chain connects TRBV7-9 to TRBJ2-7; D might be TRBD1 (5 bases). The CDR3 contains 18 residues. V lost 2 bases and J lost 0, with 20 bases in between. The germline V gene has CDR1 SEHNR and CDR2 FQNEAQ (reference sequence). The CDR3 region has the DNA TGTGCCAGCAGCTTACCTCCCGCGGCAGGGCCCCACTCCTACGAGCAGTACTTC. Its translation is CASSLPPAAGPHSYEQYF.

As for this clone: With a much larger clone just one base away, this may be a read error. The sample contains more than one DNA sequence encoding this CDR3. The V call is TRBV27, the J call TRBJ2-3; perhaps TRBD2 as D (6 bases). The CDR3 consists of 16 residues. CDR1 MNHEY and CDR2 SMNVEV come from the germline V gene (reference sequence). This CDR3 is CASLPPSGRSTDTQYF. The DNA of the CDR3 is TGTGCCAGCCTACCCCCGAGTGGGAGGTCCACAGATACACAGTATTTT.

In the case of this clone: This likely stems from a read error, as it lies one base from a far larger clone. The CDR3 DNA is TGTGCCAGCAGTGGAGGAGTACAGTCTTTCTATGGCTACACCTTC. Residues: CASSGGVQSFYGYTF. This sequence joins TRBV6-1 and TRBJ1-2; D unresolved. This CDR3 comprises 15 residues. Trimming shortened V by 4 bases and J by 4 bases, and 16 bases separated the two germline ends. CDR1 and CDR2 from the germline V gene are MNHNS and SASEGT.

This clone was seen just once. Other DNA sequences in the sample encode the same CDR3. The chain joins TRBV5-1 to TRBJ1-4; 7 nucleotides line up with TRBD1. The CDR3 sequence is 15 residues long. Germline CDR1 SGHRS, CDR2 YFSETQ. The junction had 4 bases not matched to a gene; V was cut back by 0 bases and J by 5 bases. CDR3 nucleotide sequence: TGCGCCAGCAGCTTGGCCGGGACAGTAAATGAAAAACTGTTTTTT. Translation gives CASSLAGTVNEKLFF. Together with reference TRBV5-1 and TRBJ1-4, the CDR3 gives the full variable domain: KAGVTQTPRYLIKTRGQQVTLSCSPISGHRSVSWYQQTPGQGLQFLFEYFSETQRNKGNFPGRFSGRQFSNSRSEMNVSTLELGDSALYLCASSLAGTVNEKLFFGSGTQLSVL.

The gene calls are TRBV30 and TRBJ1-4; D is perhaps TRBD1 (5 bases). This CDR3 is 15 amino acids long. Trimming removed 3 bases at V and 3 bases at J, with 14 bases between. Germline loops: CDR1 GTSNPN, CDR2 SVGIG (reference sequence). CDR3 protein: CAWRAGHSSNEKLFF. DNA of the CDR3: TGTGCCTGGAGGGCAGGGCATAGTTCTAATGAAAAACTGTTTTTT.

This chain connects TRBV10-3 to TRBJ2-1; 12 bases match TRBD2. The CDR3 runs to 15 residues. Germline CDR1 ENHRY, CDR2 SYGVKD. The junction had 1 base not matched to a gene; V was cut back by 7 bases and J by 0 bases. CDR3 sequence reads: CAIKTSGSSYNEQFF. The CDR3 DNA reads as TGTGCCATCAAGACTAGCGGGAGCTCCTACAATGAGCAGTTCTTC.

The gene calls are TRBV19 and TRBJ2-5, with D perhaps matching TRBD2 (5 bases). From germline, CDR1 is LNHDA and CDR2 SQIVND (reference sequence). Deletions cut 3 bases from V and 2 bases from J, with 7 bases between. CDR3 length: 13 amino acids. The CDR3 here is CASSMDSQETQYF. The CDR3 nucleotides are TGTGCCAGTAGTATGGACTCACAAGAGACCCAGTACTTC.

This clone has only one observation. With only one base between it and a far larger clone, this is likely a read error. The rearrangement uses TRBV6-5 and TRBJ2-7; D gene ambiguous. Germline V gives CDR1 MNHEY, CDR2 SVGAGI. This CDR3 has 15 residues. The V end was cut by 0 bases, the J end by 2 bases, with 11 bases between. The CDR3 DNA sequence: TGTGCCAGCAGTTACTCGAGTACAGCCCCCTACGAGCAGTACTTC. Its protein product is CASSYSSTAPYEQYF.